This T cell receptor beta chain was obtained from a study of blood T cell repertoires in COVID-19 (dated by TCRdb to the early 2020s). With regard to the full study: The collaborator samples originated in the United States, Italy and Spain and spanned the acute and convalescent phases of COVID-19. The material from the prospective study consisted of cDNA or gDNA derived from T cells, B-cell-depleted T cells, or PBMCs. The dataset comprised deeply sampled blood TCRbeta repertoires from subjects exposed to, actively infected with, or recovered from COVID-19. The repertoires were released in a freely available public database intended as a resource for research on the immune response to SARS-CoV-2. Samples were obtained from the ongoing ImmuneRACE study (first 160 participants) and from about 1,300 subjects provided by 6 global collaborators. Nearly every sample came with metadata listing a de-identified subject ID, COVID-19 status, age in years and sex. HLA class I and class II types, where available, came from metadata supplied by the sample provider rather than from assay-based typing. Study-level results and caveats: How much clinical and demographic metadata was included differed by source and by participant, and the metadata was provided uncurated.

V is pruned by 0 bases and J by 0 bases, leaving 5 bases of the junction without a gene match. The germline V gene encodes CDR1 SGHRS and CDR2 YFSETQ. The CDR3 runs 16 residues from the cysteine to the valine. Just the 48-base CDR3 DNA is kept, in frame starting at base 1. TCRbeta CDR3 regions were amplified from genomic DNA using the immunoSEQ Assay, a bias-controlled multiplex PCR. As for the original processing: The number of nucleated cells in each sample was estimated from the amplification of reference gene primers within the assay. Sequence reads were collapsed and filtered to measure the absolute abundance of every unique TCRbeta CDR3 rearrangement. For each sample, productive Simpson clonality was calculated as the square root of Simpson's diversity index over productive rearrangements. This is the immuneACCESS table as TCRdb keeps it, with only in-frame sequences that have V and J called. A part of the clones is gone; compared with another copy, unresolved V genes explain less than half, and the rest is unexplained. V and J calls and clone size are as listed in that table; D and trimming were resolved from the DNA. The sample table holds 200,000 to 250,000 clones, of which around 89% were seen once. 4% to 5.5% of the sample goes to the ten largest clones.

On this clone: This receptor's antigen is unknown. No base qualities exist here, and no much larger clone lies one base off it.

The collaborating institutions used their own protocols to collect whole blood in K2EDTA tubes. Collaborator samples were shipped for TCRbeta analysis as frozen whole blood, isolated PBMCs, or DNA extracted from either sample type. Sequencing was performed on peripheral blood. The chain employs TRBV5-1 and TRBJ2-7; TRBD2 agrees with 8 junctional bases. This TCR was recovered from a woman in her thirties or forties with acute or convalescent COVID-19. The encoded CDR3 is CASSLDGGVNSYEQYV. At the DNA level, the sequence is TGCGCCAGCAGCTTGGACGGGGGGGTTAACTCCTACGAGCAGTACGTC.